A single sample is the source of the 19 T cell receptor beta chains below, sequenced in a study of shared clonotypes between healthy human individuals. Assay used: immunoSEQ multiplex PCR; TCRdb lists only in-frame clones, some missing. This table holds approximately 2,200,000 clones, about 93% found once. Naive CD8 cells comprised CD45RO-negative, CCR7-positively selected cells, excluding terminally differentiated effector memory CD45RA+ cells. The specimen sequenced was naive CD8+ T cells from PBMCs. These TCRs come from a man aged 18 to 30 in good health. Some clones in this sample may be carry-over from other donors' samples.

This clone occurred once. This sequence joins TRBV5-1 and TRBJ1-4, with 7 bases matching TRBD1. CDR1 and CDR2 (germline): SGHRS, YFSETQ. J was trimmed by 7 bases and V by 3 bases; bases with no gene match: 6. CDR3 length: 14 residues. The CDR3: CASSSRGETEKLFF. CDR3 in DNA: TGCGCCAGCAGCTCCAGGGGGGAAACTGAAAAACTGTTTTTT. Drawing the rest from reference TRBV5-1 and TRBJ1-4, the complete variable domain is KAGVTQTPRYLIKTRGQQVTLSCSPISGHRSVSWYQQTPGQGLQFLFEYFSETQRNKGNFPGRFSGRQFSNSRSEMNVSTLELGDSALYLCASSSRGETEKLFFGSGTQLSVL.

The V gene is TRBV27, the J gene TRBJ1-1; perhaps TRBD1 as D (6 bases). Germline V gene data show CDR1 as MNHEY and CDR2 as SMNVEV (reference sequence). The V end lost 1 base, the J end lost 8 bases, and 14 bases lay between the germline ends. This CDR3 contains 14 residues. The CDR3 region has the DNA TGTGCCAGCAGTTTATGGGGGGCGGGGACAGAAGCTTTCTTT. It codes for CASSLWGAGTEAFF.

The gene calls are TRBV10-3 and TRBJ2-1; 12 positions match TRBD1. The CDR3 length is 12 residues. After removal of 11 bases from V and 8 bases from J, the junction contained 4 bases not matched to a gene. Per germline, CDR1 ENHRY and CDR2 SYGVKD. CDR3 protein: CAAGQGAHEQFF. In DNA, the CDR3 is TGTGCCGCGGGACAGGGGGCCCATGAGCAGTTCTTC.

In its sample, this clone was seen once. The CDR3 nucleotides read TGTGCCACCGCACCTAGGGTTTTAACTGAAGCTTTCTTT. Translation gives CATAPRVLTEAFF. V usage is TRBV15 and J usage is TRBJ1-1; the D is unclear. Germline V gene lookup returns CDR1 LNHNV and CDR2 YYDKDF (reference sequence). The CDR3 contains 13 residues. V lost 8 bases to trimming and J lost 5 bases, with 15 bases between them.

This chain connects TRBV5-8 to TRBJ2-1; D could derive from TRBD1 or TRBD2 (5 bases each). Trimming cost V 6 bases and J 3 bases, with 22 bases left between them. CDR1 and CDR2 from the germline V gene are SGHTS and YDEGEE. The CDR3 runs 17 residues. CDR3 in DNA: TGTGCCAGCACGCCGAAGCACCGGGACCTCCTCTACAATGAGCAGTTCTTC. Its translation: CASTPKHRDLLYNEQFF.

The chain has TRBV2 and TRBJ2-3, with 8 bases that match TRBD1. The J segment lost 6 bases and the V segment lost 10 bases, leaving 15 bases of the junction unmatched. CDR1 is SNHLY, CDR2 FYNNEI, per germline. CDR3 length equals 15 residues. Here the CDR3 reads CATRPDRGRVDTQYF. The CDR3 bases are TGTGCCACTCGCCCCGACAGGGGCCGGGTGGATACGCAGTATTTT.

This clone has just one count. The CDR3: CASSFPGNEQFF. Written as DNA, the CDR3 is TGTGCCAGCAGCTTTCCTGGAAATGAGCAGTTCTTC. The chain couples TRBV11-2 to TRBJ2-1; D uncertain. The germline gives CDR1 SGHAT, CDR2 FQNNGV. Trimming stripped 3 bases from V and 7 bases from J, with 7 bases between. This CDR3 contains 12 residues.

Comment on this clone: This sample also contains other DNA sequences that code for the same CDR3. As DNA, the CDR3 is TGTGCCAGCAGTTCACGACTAGCGGCTAGCACAGATACGCAGTATTTT. As protein: CASSSRLAASTDTQYF. The chain couples TRBV28 to TRBJ2-3; TRBD2 agrees at 9 bases. The germline CDR1 and CDR2 sequences are MDHEN and SYDVKM. The CDR3 consists of 16 residues. J lost 0 bases, V lost 4 bases, and 5 bases had no gene match.

The chain employs TRBV9 and TRBJ2-3; TRBD2 agrees at 10 bases. Germline CDR1 reads SGDLS; CDR2 reads YYNGEE. The CDR3 is made up of 16 amino acids. The J segment lost 2 bases and the V segment lost 0 bases, leaving 3 bases of the junction unmatched. In nucleotides, the CDR3 is TGTGCCAGCAGCGTAGAAGCGGGAGGGGTCACAGATACGCAGTATTTT. Its protein product is CASSVEAGGVTDTQYF.

V and J are TRBV10-3 and TRBJ2-2, with 10 bases that match TRBD1. The germline CDR1 and CDR2 sequences are ENHRY and SYGVKD. Trimming removed 8 bases from V and 4 bases from J; junction bases left unmatched: 4. CDR3 size: 14 residues. The CDR3 bases are TGTGCCATCGGGGGGACAGGGGTCACCGGGGAGCTGTTTTTT. It encodes CAIGGTGVTGELFF.

This chain connects TRBV7-9 to TRBJ2-1, with 7 bases matching TRBD1. This CDR3 is 16 amino acids long. The J segment lost 4 bases and the V segment lost 5 bases, leaving 11 bases of the junction unmatched. Germline V CDR1 and CDR2: SEHNR, FQNEAQ (reference sequence). The CDR3 is CASSPFRTGPYNEQFF. CDR3 bases: TGTGCCAGCAGCCCATTCCGGACAGGCCCATACAATGAGCAGTTCTTC.

The chain combines TRBV1 with TRBJ2-3; TRBD2, the D gene given by the table, was not confirmed from the DNA. TRBV1 represents a pseudogene. CDR3 length: 19 amino acids. CDR3 nucleotide sequence: TGCACCAGCAGCCAAGCGGGACTTCGCCGACTATATACCACAGATACGCAGTATTTT. Amino acids: CTSSQAGLRRLYTTDTQYF.

The J gene is TRBJ2-1, the V gene TRBV5-4, with D perhaps TRBD2 (6 bases). Germline V gene data show CDR1 as SGHNT and CDR2 as YYREEE (reference sequence). This CDR3 region has 15 residues. Between the trimmed V and J ends, which lost 2 bases and 9 bases, there was a span of 18 bases. For the CDR3, the DNA is TGTGCCAGCAGCTTTGAACGGGAGCCCTCCCCTGAGCAGTTCTTC. It yields the protein CASSFEREPSPEQFF.

The chain carries TRBV14 and TRBJ2-2; 9 nucleotides agree with TRBD1. V shed 1 base, J shed 0 bases, and the junction held 3 bases outside the gene matches. The CDR3 spans 17 residues. Germline V lookup: CDR1 SGHDN, CDR2 FVKESK. CDR3 coding DNA: TGTGCCAGCAGCCAAGGCAGGGACAGGGCGAACACCGGGGAGCTGTTTTTT. Protein: CASSQGRDRANTGELFF. Based on the CDR3 plus reference TRBV14 and TRBJ2-2, the full variable domain is EAGVTQFPSHSVIEKGQTVTLRCDPISGHDNLYWYRRVMGKEIKFLLHFVKESKQDESGMPNNRFLAERTGGTYSTLKVQPAELEDSGVYFCASSQGRDRANTGELFFGEGSRLTVL.

The chain uses TRBV9 and TRBJ2-7; D call uncertain. The V end lost 0 bases, the J end lost 2 bases, and 15 bases lay between the germline ends. The CDR3 runs 16 residues. CDR1 and CDR2 (germline): SGDLS, YYNGEE. In nucleotides, the CDR3 is TGTGCCAGCAGCGTAGGGTATAGGGCGGAACCCTACGAGCAGTACTTC. It translates to CASSVGYRAEPYEQYF.

The chain carries TRBV30 and TRBJ2-6; no clear D. V gave up 7 bases and J gave up 2 bases, with 6 bases separating them. In germline, CDR1 is GTSNPN, CDR2 SVGIG (reference sequence). CDR3 length: 12 residues. This CDR3 is CALDTGANVLTF. The CDR3 DNA follows: TGTGCCTTGGATACTGGGGCCAACGTCCTGACTTTC.

This clone was picked up one time. This chain links TRBV7-9 with TRBJ2-5; no reliable D call. TRBJ2-7 matches the DNA end more closely, so the J call is doubtful. The CDR3 extends over 14 amino acids. CDR1 SEHNR and CDR2 FQNEAQ come from the germline V gene (reference sequence). The CDR3 sequence is CASSHLLSGYEQYF. CDR3 nucleotides: TGTGCCAGCAGCCACCTTTTGAGTGGTTACGAGCAGTACTTC.

This rearrangement joins TRBV28 to TRBJ2-1; D unresolved. Trimming shortened V by 1 base and J by 0 bases, and 7 bases separated the two germline ends. The germline CDR1 and CDR2 sequences are MDHEN and SYDVKM. This CDR3 comprises 15 residues. The CDR3 bases are TGTGCCAGCAGTTTATTGCCTAGCTCCTACAATGAGCAGTTCTTC. It specifies CASSLLPSSYNEQFF.

The V call is TRBV5-1, the J call TRBJ2-5; 9 positions match TRBD2. With V trimmed by 3 bases and J by 4 bases, 7 bases remained unmatched. The germline V gene has CDR1 SGHRS and CDR2 YFSETQ. The length of the CDR3 is 15 residues. CDR3 bases: TGCGCCAGCAGCTCGGCAGCGGGAGGTCCAGAGACCCAGTACTTC. This gives the protein CASSSAAGGPETQYF.